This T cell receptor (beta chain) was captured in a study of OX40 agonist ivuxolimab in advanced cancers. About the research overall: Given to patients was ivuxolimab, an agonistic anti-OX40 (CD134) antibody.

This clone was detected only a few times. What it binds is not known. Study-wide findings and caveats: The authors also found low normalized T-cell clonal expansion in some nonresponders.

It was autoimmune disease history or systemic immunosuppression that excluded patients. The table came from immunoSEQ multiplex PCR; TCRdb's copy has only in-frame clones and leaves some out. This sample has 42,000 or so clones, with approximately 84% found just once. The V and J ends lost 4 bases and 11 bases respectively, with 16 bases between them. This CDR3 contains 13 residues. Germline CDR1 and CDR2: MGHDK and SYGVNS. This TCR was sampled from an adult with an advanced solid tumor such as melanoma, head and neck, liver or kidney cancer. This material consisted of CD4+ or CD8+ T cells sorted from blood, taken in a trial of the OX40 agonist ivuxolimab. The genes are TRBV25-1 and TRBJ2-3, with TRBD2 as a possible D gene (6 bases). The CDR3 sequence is CASSVAASTLQYF. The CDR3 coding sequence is TGTGCCAGCAGTGTAGCGGCTTCAACACTGCAGTATTTT.